This T cell receptor beta chain was sequenced for a study of blood T cell repertoires in COVID-19. Background on the study: From the United States, Italy and Spain came samples of acute and convalescent COVID-19. T cells, B-cell-depleted T cells, or PBMCs provided the cDNA or gDNA that served as material.

V was clipped by 5 bases and J by 5 bases; unmatched bases: 9. Germline-derived CDR1 and CDR2 are SGHVS and FQNEAQ. The CDR3 totals 15 residues. Original methodology: How many nucleated cells were present was estimated from reference gene primer amplification. Sequencing used immunoSEQ multiplex PCR; TCRdb keeps in-frame clones, though not all of them. Clone size and the V and J calls come from that table; the DNA yielded D and trimming. Counted here are roughly 82,000 clones, about nine tenths occurring once; the ten biggest clones make up 0.95% to 1.3%. J is TRBJ1-2 and V is TRBV7-8, with 9 bases lining up with TRBD1. The sequence came from a woman between 45 and 65 years old in a cohort sampled during active COVID-19. Sequencing was performed on peripheral blood. CDR3 DNA sequence: TGTGCCAGCAGCCTCCTGGACAGGGGAGAATATGGCTACACCTTC. The encoded protein is CASSLLDRGEYGYTF. The variable domain in full, with the rest retrieved from reference TRBV7-8 and TRBJ1-2, is GAGVSQSPRYKVAKRGQDVALRCDPISGHVSLFWYQQALGQGPEFLTYFQNEAQLDKSGLPSDRFFAERPEGSVSTLKIQRTQQEDSAVYLCASSLLDRGEYGYTFGSGTRLTVV.